Sequencing of this T cell receptor beta chain was carried out in a study of OX40 agonist ivuxolimab in advanced cancers. The protocol was immunoSEQ multiplex PCR, while the TCRdb copy is restricted to in-frame clones and leaves out a portion. This sample has approximately 26,000 clones, with around 79% found just once. The germline gives CDR1 SEHNR, CDR2 FQNEAQ (reference sequence). The CDR3 covers 17 residues. V was clipped by 5 bases and J by 4 bases; unmatched bases: 11. This clone turned up a few times. Its specificity is unknown. Regarding the study as a whole: More expanded clones were seen, on average, in CD8+ T cells than in CD4+.

The source is an adult with an advanced solid tumor such as melanoma, head and neck, liver or kidney cancer. The material was CD4+ or CD8+ T cells sorted from blood, obtained in a trial of the OX40 agonist ivuxolimab. The V gene is TRBV7-9, the J gene TRBJ2-1; 10 bases match TRBD2. Here the CDR3 reads CASSPPLLAGDYNEQFF. DNA for the CDR3: TGTGCCAGCAGCCCGCCCCTCCTAGCGGGGGATTACAATGAGCAGTTCTTC.